The text below deals with one T cell receptor (beta chain). Its target antigen remains unknown. No qualities accompany the bases; no much larger clone lies one base away. CDR3 length: 15 amino acids, cysteine to phenylalanine. CDR3 DNA only is kept here, 45 bases in frame from base 1. The germline V gene provides CDR1 MGHDK and CDR2 SYGVNS. Trimming accounts for 2 bases at V and 2 bases at J, while the number of junction bases matched to no gene is 3. TCRbeta CDR3 regions were amplified from genomic DNA by means of the immunoSEQ Assay, a bias-controlled multiplex PCR. In the original analysis: Nucleated cell counts per sample were estimated from amplification of reference gene primers within the assay. Sequence reads were collapsed and filtered to measure the absolute abundance of every unique TCRbeta CDR3 rearrangement. For each sample, productive Simpson clonality was calculated as the square root of Simpson's diversity index over productive rearrangements. This is the immuneACCESS table as TCRdb keeps it, with only in-frame sequences that have V and J called. A part of the clones is gone; compared with another copy, unresolved V genes explain less than half, and the rest is unexplained. The V and J calls and clone size were taken over from that table, and D and trimming were inferred from the DNA. The sample yields around 100,000 clones; 75% to 90% were counted once. The leading ten clones occupy roughly 30% of the sample.

Whole blood was collected in K2EDTA tubes by collaborating institutions according to the institutions' own protocols. For TCRbeta analysis, collaborators shipped samples in one of three forms: frozen whole blood, isolated PBMCs, or DNA extracted from either of those sample types. This sample was taken from a study of blood T cell repertoires in COVID-19 (dated by TCRdb to the early 2020s). As for the study more broadly: Collaborator samples came from the United States, Italy and Spain and covered acute and convalescent phases of COVID-19. The dataset comprised deeply sampled blood TCRbeta repertoires from subjects exposed to, actively infected with, or recovered from COVID-19. The material from the prospective study consisted of cDNA or gDNA derived from T cells, B-cell-depleted T cells, or PBMCs. The sample metadata nearly always contained a de-identified subject ID, COVID-19 status, age in years and sex. Samples were obtained from the ongoing ImmuneRACE study (first 160 participants) and from 1,254 subjects provided by 6 global collaborators. The repertoires were released in a freely available public database intended as a resource for research on the immune response to SARS-CoV-2. HLA class I and class II types, where available, came from metadata supplied by the sample provider rather than from assay-based typing. Findings and caveats that apply to the study as a whole: How much clinical and demographic metadata was included differed by source and by participant, and the metadata was provided uncurated.

Recombination connected TRBV25-1 to TRBJ2-5; TRBD2 fits 9 bases in the junction. Sequencing was carried out using peripheral blood. The source is a woman aged 80 or over with acute or convalescent COVID-19. In nucleotide form, the sequence is TGTGCCAGCAGTGAACTAGCGGGGAATCAAGAGACCCAGTACTTC. Its coded protein is CASSELAGNQETQYF.